Presented here are 7 T cell receptor beta chains from one specimen sequenced in a study of blood T cell repertoires in COVID-19. Data came from immunoSEQ multiplex PCR; TCRdb stores just in-frame clones and leaves some out. The repertoire holds about 200,000 clones, more than 70% seen once, with about 7% in the top ten. The material sequenced was PBMCs or T cells enriched from blood (not recorded which). Receptor source: a woman in her 40s with acute COVID-19.

The gene calls are TRBV5-1 and TRBJ2-3; 7 bases fit TRBD1. Unmatched junction bases numbered 6, after V lost 0 bases and J lost 2 bases. CDR1 and CDR2 (germline): SGHRS, YFSETQ. The CDR3 sequence is 16 residues long. The CDR3 is CASSLATGTFTDTQYF. The CDR3 DNA follows: TGCGCCAGCAGCTTGGCGACAGGGACATTCACAGATACGCAGTATTTT.

This clone was seen repeatedly, ten times or more. The rearrangement uses TRBV30 and TRBJ2-2, with 8 bases aligning to TRBD1. Germline lookup yields CDR1 GTSNPN and CDR2 SVGIG (reference sequence). The CDR3 length is 14 residues. V gave up 3 bases and J gave up 0 bases; unmatched junction bases: 0. The CDR3 bases are TGTGCCTGGAGACAGGGGGCGAACACCGGGGAGCTGTTTTTT. It is translated as CAWRQGANTGELFF.

The chain links TRBV27 to TRBJ2-1; D perhaps matches TRBD2 (7 bases). The germline gives CDR1 MNHEY, CDR2 SMNVEV (reference sequence). The CDR3 consists of 13 residues. V was shortened by 8 bases and J by 10 bases, with 18 bases between the two germline ends. CDR3 residues: CASSGGPVREQFF. The CDR3 coding sequence is TGTGCCAGCTCCGGGGGGCCTGTCAGGGAGCAGTTCTTC.

The chain is built from TRBV2 and TRBJ1-1; D gene uncertain. The CDR3 consists of 13 residues. The germline CDR1 and CDR2 sequences are SNHLY and FYNNEI. The V and J ends lost 3 bases and 6 bases respectively, with 11 bases between them. CDR3 amino acids: CASSDRQASEAFF. In DNA, the CDR3 is TGTGCCAGCAGTGATCGGCAGGCGTCTGAAGCTTTCTTT.

This rearrangement joins TRBV29-1 to TRBJ1-2, with 7 positions matching TRBD1. The germline V gene encodes CDR1 SQVTM and CDR2 ANQGSEA. The CDR3 totals 14 residues. Losses at the gene ends were 5 bases for V and 4 bases for J; bases not matched to a gene: 10. The CDR3 region is CSVTEGDSVYGYTF. The CDR3 region has the DNA TGCAGCGTTACTGAGGGGGACAGCGTCTATGGCTACACCTTC.

V and J are TRBV7-6 and TRBJ1-1; D call uncertain. The V and J ends lost 4 bases and 1 base respectively, with 7 bases between them. CDR3 length: 13 residues. Germline lookup yields CDR1 SGHVS and CDR2 FNYEAQ. This chain's CDR3 is CASSSYRNTEAFF. The DNA for the CDR3 is TGTGCCAGCAGCTCATACAGGAACACTGAAGCTTTCTTT. The full variable domain, with the rest looked up from reference TRBV7-6 and TRBJ1-1, is GAGVSQSPRYKVTKRGQDVALRCDPISGHVSLYWYRQALGQGPEFLTYFNYEAQQDKSGLPNDRFSAERPEGSISTLTIQRTEQRDSAMYRCASSSYRNTEAFFGQGTRLTVV.

The chain has TRBV27 and TRBJ2-5, with 10 bases fitting TRBD2. J gave up 4 bases and V 5 bases, and 13 bases lay outside the gene matches. The CDR3 runs to 17 residues. Germline-derived CDR1 and CDR2 are MNHEY and SMNVEV (reference sequence). The CDR3 region has the DNA TGTGCCAGCAGTCCCCTCGGAGCGGGAGGGGTCGGAGAGACCCAGTACTTC. The encoded protein is CASSPLGAGGVGETQYF.